The source of this TCR beta chain is a study of CD8 T cells in ankylosing spondylitis. Study-wide results and caveats: Among TCR beta sequences, a motif of roughly 8 highly homologous variants appeared characteristic of ankylosing spondylitis blood. Those disease-linked clones were CD8+; they were also relatively rare in peripheral blood. Disease-linked clones reportedly showed significant enrichment in matched ankylosing spondylitis synovial fluid. A number of the motif variants had already been described in reactive arthritis synovial fluid and blood.

This clonotype was observed at least ten times. Its cognate antigen is unknown. CDR3 length equals 14 residues. The ends were cut back, 2 bases at V and 5 bases at J, with 12 bases in the middle. Germline V lookup: CDR1 MDHEN, CDR2 SYDVKM. TCRdb reprocessed the 5' RACE reads with MiXCR, giving one entry per CDR3 protein. The sample carries some 240,000 distinct CDR3 sequences, around 7.9% recorded once. V gene TRBV28 combines with J gene TRBJ2-5, with TRBD2 as a possible D gene (6 bases). The receptor's source is a male donor with ankylosing spondylitis. Source material: blood, either unsorted or a sorted T cell fraction (not recorded which). Written as DNA, the CDR3 is TGTGCCAGCAGTTTAAGGAGGGTTCGCGAGACCCAGTACTTC. It codes for CASSLRRVRETQYF.